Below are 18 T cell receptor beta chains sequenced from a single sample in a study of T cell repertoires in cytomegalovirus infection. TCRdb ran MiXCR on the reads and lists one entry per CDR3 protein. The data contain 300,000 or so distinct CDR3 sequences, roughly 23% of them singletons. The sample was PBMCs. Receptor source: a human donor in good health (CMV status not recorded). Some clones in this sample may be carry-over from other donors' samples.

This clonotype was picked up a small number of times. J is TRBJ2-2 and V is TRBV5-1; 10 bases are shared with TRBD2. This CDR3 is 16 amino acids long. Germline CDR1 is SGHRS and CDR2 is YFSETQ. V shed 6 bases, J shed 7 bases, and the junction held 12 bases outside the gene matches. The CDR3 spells CASTVGLAGVNGELFF. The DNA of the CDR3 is TGCGCCAGCACCGTTGGGCTAGCGGGAGTTAACGGGGAGCTGTTTTTT.

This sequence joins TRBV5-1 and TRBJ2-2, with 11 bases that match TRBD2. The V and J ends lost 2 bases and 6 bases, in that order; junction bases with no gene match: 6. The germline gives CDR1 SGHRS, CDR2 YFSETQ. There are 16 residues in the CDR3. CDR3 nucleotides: TGCGCCAGCAGCTTCTTGACTAGCGGGGTACCCGGGGAGCTGTTTTTT. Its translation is CASSFLTSGVPGELFF.

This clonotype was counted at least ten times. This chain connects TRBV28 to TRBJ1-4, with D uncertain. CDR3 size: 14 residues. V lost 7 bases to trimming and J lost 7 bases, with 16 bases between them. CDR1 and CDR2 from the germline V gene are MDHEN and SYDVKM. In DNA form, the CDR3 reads TGTGCCAGCACCATAACCCAGGATCGTGAAAAACTGTTTTTT. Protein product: CASTITQDREKLFF.

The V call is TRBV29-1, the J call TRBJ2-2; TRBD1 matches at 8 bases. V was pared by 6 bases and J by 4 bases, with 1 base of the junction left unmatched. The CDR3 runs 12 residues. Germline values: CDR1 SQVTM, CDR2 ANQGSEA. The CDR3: CSVDRGTGELFF. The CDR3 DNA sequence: TGCAGCGTAGACAGGGGCACCGGGGAGCTGTTTTTT.

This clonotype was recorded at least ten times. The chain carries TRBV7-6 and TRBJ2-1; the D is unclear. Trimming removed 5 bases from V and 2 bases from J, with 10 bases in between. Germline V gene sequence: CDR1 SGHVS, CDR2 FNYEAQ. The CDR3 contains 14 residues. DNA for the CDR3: TGTGCCAGCAGCCCCAGTAGGGCCTACAATGAGCAGTTCTTC. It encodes CASSPSRAYNEQFF.

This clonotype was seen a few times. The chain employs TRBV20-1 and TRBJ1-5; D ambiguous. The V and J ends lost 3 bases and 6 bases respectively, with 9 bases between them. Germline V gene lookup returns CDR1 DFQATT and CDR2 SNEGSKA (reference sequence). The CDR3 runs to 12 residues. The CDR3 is CSARPNSQPQHF. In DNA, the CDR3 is TGCAGTGCTAGGCCCAACAGTCAGCCCCAGCATTTT.

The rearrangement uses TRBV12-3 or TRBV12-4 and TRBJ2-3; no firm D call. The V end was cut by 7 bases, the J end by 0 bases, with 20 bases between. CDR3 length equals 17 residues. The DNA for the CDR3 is TGTGCCAGCACCCCACTCCGGGTAGCAGCAAGCACAGATACGCAGTATTTT. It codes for CASTPLRVAASTDTQYF.

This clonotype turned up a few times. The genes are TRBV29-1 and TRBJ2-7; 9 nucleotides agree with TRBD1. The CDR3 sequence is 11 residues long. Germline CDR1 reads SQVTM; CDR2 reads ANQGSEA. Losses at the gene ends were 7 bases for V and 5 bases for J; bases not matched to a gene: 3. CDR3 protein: CSGGTGHEQYF. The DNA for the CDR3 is TGCAGCGGGGGGACAGGGCACGAGCAGTACTTC.

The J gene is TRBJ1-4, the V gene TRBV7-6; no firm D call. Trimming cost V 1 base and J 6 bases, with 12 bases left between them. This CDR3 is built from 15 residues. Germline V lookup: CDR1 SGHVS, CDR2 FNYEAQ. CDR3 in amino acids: CASSLVVPGYEKLFF. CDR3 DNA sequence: TGTGCCAGCAGCTTAGTGGTGCCGGGGTATGAAAAACTGTTTTTT.

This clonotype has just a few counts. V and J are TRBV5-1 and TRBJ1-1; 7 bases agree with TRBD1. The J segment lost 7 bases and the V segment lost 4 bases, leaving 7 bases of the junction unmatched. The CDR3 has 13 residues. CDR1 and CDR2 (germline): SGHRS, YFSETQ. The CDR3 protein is CASSTGVSGEAFF. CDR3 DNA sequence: TGCGCCAGCAGCACAGGGGTGTCCGGTGAAGCTTTCTTT.

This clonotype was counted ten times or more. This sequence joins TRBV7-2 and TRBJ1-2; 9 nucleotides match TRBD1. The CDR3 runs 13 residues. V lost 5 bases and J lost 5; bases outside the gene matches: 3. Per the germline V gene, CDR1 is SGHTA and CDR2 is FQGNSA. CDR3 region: CASSGTGPYGYTF. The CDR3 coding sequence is TGTGCCAGCAGCGGGACAGGGCCTTATGGCTACACCTTC.

CDR3 coding DNA: TGTGCCAGCAGCCAACTACAGTATAATTCACCCCTCCACTTT. This translates into CASSQLQYNSPLHF. This sequence joins TRBV14 and TRBJ1-6; the D is unclear. The ends were cut back, 2 bases at V and 4 bases at J, with 6 bases in the middle. Germline CDR1 reads SGHDN; CDR2 reads FVKESK. This CDR3 is 14 amino acids long.

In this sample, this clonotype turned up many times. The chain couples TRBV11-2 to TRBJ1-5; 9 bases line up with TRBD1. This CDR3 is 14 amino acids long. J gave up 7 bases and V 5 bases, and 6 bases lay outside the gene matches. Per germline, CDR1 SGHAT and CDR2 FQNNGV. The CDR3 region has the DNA TGTGCCAGCAGCACGGGACAGGGAAGGCAGCCCCAGCATTTT. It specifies CASSTGQGRQPQHF.

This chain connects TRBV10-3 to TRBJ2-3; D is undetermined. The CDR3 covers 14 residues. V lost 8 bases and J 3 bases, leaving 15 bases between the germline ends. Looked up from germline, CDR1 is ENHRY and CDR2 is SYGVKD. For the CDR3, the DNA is TGTGCCATCGGGGATGAGGACGGAACAGATACGCAGTATTTT. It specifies CAIGDEDGTDTQYF.

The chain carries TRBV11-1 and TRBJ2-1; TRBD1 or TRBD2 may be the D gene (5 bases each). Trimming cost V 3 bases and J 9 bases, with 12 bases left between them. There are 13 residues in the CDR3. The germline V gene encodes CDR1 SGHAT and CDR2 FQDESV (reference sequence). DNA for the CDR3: TGTGCCAGCAGCTTCAGGGAGATCGGTGAGCAGTTCTTC. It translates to CASSFREIGEQFF.

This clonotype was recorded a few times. CDR3 DNA sequence: TGTGCCATCAGTGAAGGCGGGGGTTACATTCAGTACTTC. Translated, it gives CAISEGGGYIQYF. This chain uses TRBV10-3 with TRBJ2-4, with 7 bases fitting TRBD2. V lost 3 bases to trimming and J lost 8 bases; unmatched junction nucleotides: 4. The CDR3 extends over 13 amino acids. CDR1 is ENHRY, CDR2 SYGVKD, per germline.

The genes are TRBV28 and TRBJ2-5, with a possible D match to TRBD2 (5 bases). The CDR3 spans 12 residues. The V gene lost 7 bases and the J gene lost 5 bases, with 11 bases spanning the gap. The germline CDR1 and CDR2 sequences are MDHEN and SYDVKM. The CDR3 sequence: CASNAGMETQYF. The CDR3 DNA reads TGTGCCAGCAATGCCGGGATGGAGACCCAGTACTTC.

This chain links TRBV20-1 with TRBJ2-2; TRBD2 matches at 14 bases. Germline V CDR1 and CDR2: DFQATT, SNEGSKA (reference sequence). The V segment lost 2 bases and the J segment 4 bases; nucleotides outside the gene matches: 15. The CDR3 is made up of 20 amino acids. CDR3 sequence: CSARYAGTSGRNSFTGELFF. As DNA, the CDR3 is TGCAGTGCTAGATACGCCGGGACTAGCGGGAGAAACTCGTTCACCGGGGAGCTGTTTTTT.